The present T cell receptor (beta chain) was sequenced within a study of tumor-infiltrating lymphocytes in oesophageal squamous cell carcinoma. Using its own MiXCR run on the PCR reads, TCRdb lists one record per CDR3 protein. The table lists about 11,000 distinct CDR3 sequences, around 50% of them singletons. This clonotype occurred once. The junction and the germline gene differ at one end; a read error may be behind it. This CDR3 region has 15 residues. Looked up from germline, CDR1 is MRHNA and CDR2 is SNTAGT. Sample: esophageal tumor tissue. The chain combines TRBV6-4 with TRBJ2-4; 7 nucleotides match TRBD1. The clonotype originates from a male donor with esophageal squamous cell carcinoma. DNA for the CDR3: TGTGCCAGCAGCACGACAGGGTCCCCTTTGAGTTCCCTCCACTTC. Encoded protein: CASSTTGSPLSSLHF.